This T cell receptor (beta chain) comes out of a study of CD8+ T cells in alopecia areata. As the sequencing template, cDNA was produced by extracting RNA and reverse transcribing it. Sequencing used immunoSEQ multiplex PCR; TCRdb keeps in-frame clones, though not all of them. The sample has about 180,000 clones; 51% are singletons. This sample's treatment: oral pan-JAK inhibitor, 5-10 mg twice daily. The germline V gene encodes CDR1 GTSNPN and CDR2 SVGIG (reference sequence). This CDR3 is built from 15 residues. With V trimmed by 2 bases and J by 6 bases, 10 bases remained unmatched. This TCR was recovered from a human donor with alopecia areata. This sample comprised CD8+ T cells sorted from blood, obtained around week 52, from a patient treated with tofacitinib. V and J are TRBV30 and TRBJ2-7, with TRBD2 matching 10 bases. The CDR3 sequence: CAWSRIGTSEVEQYF. The CDR3 region has the DNA TGTGCCTGGAGTCGGATCGGGACTAGCGAGGTCGAGCAGTACTTC.